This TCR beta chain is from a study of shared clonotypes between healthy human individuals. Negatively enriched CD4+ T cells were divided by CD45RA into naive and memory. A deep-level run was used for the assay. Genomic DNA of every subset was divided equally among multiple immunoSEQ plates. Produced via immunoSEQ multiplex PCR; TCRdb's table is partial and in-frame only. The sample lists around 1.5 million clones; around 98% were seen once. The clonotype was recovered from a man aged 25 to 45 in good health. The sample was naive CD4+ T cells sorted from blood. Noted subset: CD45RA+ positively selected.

As DNA, the CDR3 is TGTGCCAGCAGTCCACAGGAGAAGAACACCGGGGAGCTGTTTTTT. Its translation is CASSPQEKNTGELFF. The rearrangement uses TRBV28 and TRBJ2-2; maybe TRBD1 (5 bases). CDR1 is MDHEN and CDR2 is SYDVKM in the germline V gene. This CDR3 region has 15 residues. The ends were cut back, 5 bases at V and 1 base at J, with 11 bases in the middle.